The 13 T cell receptor beta chains given below trace back to one sample, sequenced in a study of T cell repertoires in cytomegalovirus infection. TCRdb re-called the reads through MiXCR, storing one row per CDR3 protein. There are some 450,000 distinct CDR3 sequences in the sample; approximately 30% occur only once, and roughly 13% lies in the top ten. Sequenced: PBMCs. Receptor source: a human donor in good health (CMV status not recorded). Some clones in this sample may be carry-over from other donors' samples.

This clonotype turned up a few times. In DNA, the CDR3 is TGTGCCACCAGCAGAGATTCGACCCCAGAGACCCAGTACTTC. This gives the protein CATSRDSTPETQYF. The chain has TRBV15 and TRBJ2-5; D is ambiguous. Trimming removed 0 bases from V and 4 bases from J, with 9 bases in between. The CDR3 consists of 14 residues. Germline-derived CDR1 and CDR2 are LNHNV and YYDKDF (reference sequence).

The V gene is TRBV12-3 or TRBV12-4, the J gene TRBJ1-5, with TRBD1 matching 7 bases. Germline trimming cut 8 bases from V and 4 bases from J; bases unmatched to any gene: 11. The CDR3 is 15 residues long. The CDR3 here is CASSLEGALNQPQHF. Here the CDR3 DNA reads TGTGCCAGCTCCCTCGAGGGGGCCTTAAATCAGCCCCAGCATTTT.

This clonotype was observed a few times. The chain links TRBV5-6 to TRBJ2-1; 7 bases align to TRBD1. CDR1 and CDR2 from the germline V gene are SGHDT and YYEEEE. CDR3 length equals 14 residues. With 5 bases clipped from V and 6 bases from J, the junction kept 8 bases outside the gene matches. CDR3 nucleotide sequence: TGTGCCAGCAGACCGACAGGGCAGGGCAATGAGCAGTTCTTC. Its translation is CASRPTGQGNEQFF.

This clonotype was detected a few times. The chain has TRBV7-8 and TRBJ1-5; a weak D match, TRBD1 (5 bases). The germline V and J ends were trimmed by 7 bases and 5 bases, with 15 bases remaining between them. The CDR3 is made up of 14 amino acids. Germline assignment: CDR1 SGHVS and CDR2 FQNEAQ. CDR3 in amino acids: CASTTTVGDQPQHF. CDR3 nucleotides: TGTGCCAGCACCACAACAGTAGGGGATCAGCCCCAGCATTTT.

V is TRBV2 and J is TRBJ1-4; maybe TRBD1 (5 bases). CDR1 is SNHLY and CDR2 is FYNNEI in the germline V gene. Trimming removed 7 bases from V and 2 bases from J, with 11 bases in between. The CDR3 extends over 14 amino acids. DNA of the CDR3: TGTGCCAGCAAGTGGGGGACGACTAATGAAAAACTGTTTTTT. This codes for CASKWGTTNEKLFF.

The gene calls are TRBV6-2 or TRBV6-3 and TRBJ1-1, with D unresolved. The V end was cut by 1 base, the J end by 0 bases, with 9 bases between. Germline loops: CDR1 MNHEY, CDR2 SVGEGT. This CDR3 region has 15 residues. As DNA, the CDR3 is TGTGCCAGCAGTTACTTGAGGACGGTGAACACTGAAGCTTTCTTT. Encoded protein: CASSYLRTVNTEAFF.

The chain joins TRBV5-4 to TRBJ2-1; tentatively, D is TRBD1 (5 bases). This CDR3 comprises 13 residues. V was shortened by 0 bases and J by 10 bases, with 11 bases between the two germline ends. Germline V gene sequence: CDR1 SGHNT, CDR2 YYREEE (reference sequence). CDR3 protein: CASSLDPQGEQFF. In DNA, the CDR3 is TGTGCCAGCAGCTTGGATCCTCAGGGAGAGCAGTTCTTC.

V and J are TRBV27 and TRBJ1-2; D gene unclear. V lost 3 bases to trimming and J lost 2 bases, with 10 bases between them. Germline-derived CDR1 and CDR2 are MNHEY and SMNVEV (reference sequence). The CDR3 spans 14 residues. The CDR3 sequence is CASSLGGMNYGYTF. The DNA for the CDR3 is TGTGCCAGCAGTTTGGGAGGGATGAACTATGGCTACACCTTC.

This clonotype has only a few counts. The genes are TRBV7-9 and TRBJ1-3; D is unclear. Per the germline V gene, CDR1 is SEHNR and CDR2 is FQNEAQ (reference sequence). The CDR3 runs to 12 residues. The V end was cut by 5 bases, the J end by 6 bases, with 8 bases between. CDR3 loop: CASSLTENTIYF. CDR3 DNA sequence: TGTGCCAGCAGCCTGACGGAAAACACCATATATTTT.

This chain joins TRBV5-1 and TRBJ1-1, with D possibly matching TRBD1 (5 bases). The V gene's germline CDR1 is SGHRS and CDR2 YFSETQ. This CDR3 has 19 amino acids. Trimming left V 0 bases short and J 1 base short, with 22 bases between. Here the CDR3 reads CASSLGTTASVPRNTEAFF. The CDR3, as DNA: TGCGCCAGCAGCTTGGGGACAACGGCGTCGGTACCCCGGAACACTGAAGCTTTCTTT.

Details on this clonotype: One end of the junction is discordant with germline, which a read error may explain. The chain links TRBV11-2 to TRBJ1-1, with D perhaps matching TRBD1 (5 bases). The germline V gene has CDR1 SGHAT and CDR2 FQNNGV. The CDR3 length is 16 residues. This chain's CDR3 is CTSLQDILPTDTEAFF. CDR3 coding DNA: TGTACCAGCCTACAGGATATCTTGCCCACTGACACTGAAGCTTTCTTT.

This clonotype turned up a few times. The CDR3: CASSFQPGWTRGYTF. CDR3 DNA sequence: TGTGCCAGCAGTTTCCAACCCGGTTGGACGCGCGGCTACACCTTC. The V call is TRBV6-5, the J call TRBJ1-2; unclear D gene. CDR1 is MNHEY and CDR2 is SVGAGI in the germline V gene. This CDR3 comprises 15 residues. The germline V and J ends were trimmed by 4 bases and 8 bases, with 20 bases remaining between them.

This clonotype appeared many times. This chain connects TRBV7-2 to TRBJ2-2; a weak D match, TRBD1 (6 bases). Germline V lookup: CDR1 SGHTA, CDR2 FQGNSA. CDR3 length equals 15 residues. V lost 2 bases to trimming and J lost 5 bases, with 12 bases between them. The CDR3 is CASSLWGLGTGELFF. The DNA for the CDR3 is TGTGCCAGCAGCTTATGGGGGCTTGGGACCGGGGAGCTGTTTTTT. Full variable domain (outside the CDR3, taken from reference TRBV7-2 and TRBJ2-2): GAGVSQSPSNKVTEKGKDVELRCDPISGHTALYWYRQSLGQGLEFLIYFQGNSAPDKSGLPSDRFSAERTGGSVSTLTIQRTQQEDSAVYLCASSLWGLGTGELFFGEGSRLTVL.